Shown below are 27 T cell receptor beta chains from a single sample sequenced in a study of technical replicates of blood from several donors. Clones were sequenced by immunoSEQ multiplex PCR, and TCRdb holds only the in-frame ones, with some missing. The table lists approximately 76,000 clones, about 86% of them singletons. Specimen: PBMCs. The receptors derive from a human donor in good health. Some clones in this sample may be carry-over from other donors' samples.

The rearrangement uses TRBV6-1 and TRBJ2-1; possible D gene TRBD2, 6 bases. Trimming shortened V by 7 bases and J by 3 bases, and 10 bases separated the two germline ends. Germline CDR1 MNHNS, CDR2 SASEGT. The CDR3 is made up of 13 amino acids. The CDR3 bases are TGTGCCAGCAACATGGACTACTACAATGAGCAGTTCTTC. It translates to CASNMDYYNEQFF.

On this clone itself: Other DNA sequences within the sample encode an identical CDR3. The chain combines TRBV7-2 with TRBJ1-1; D is unclear. The CDR3 is 13 residues long. V was clipped by 1 base and J by 1 base, with 4 bases between them. Germline V lookup: CDR1 SGHTA, CDR2 FQGNSA. CDR3 residues: CASSLDRNTEAFF. For the CDR3, the DNA is TGTGCCAGCAGCTTAGACAGGAACACTGAAGCTTTCTTT.

The chain recombines TRBV7-2 with TRBJ2-3, with D uncertain. V was trimmed by 1 base and J by 7 bases, leaving 12 bases between them. Per germline, CDR1 SGHTA and CDR2 FQGNSA. The CDR3 is 14 amino acids. The CDR3 is CASSLVPGRNTQYF. The CDR3 DNA follows: TGTGCCAGCAGCTTAGTTCCGGGTCGAAATACGCAGTATTTT.

This rearrangement joins TRBV7-8 to TRBJ1-4; 7 bases map to TRBD1. Germline CDR1 SGHVS, CDR2 FQNEAQ. Trimming took 5 bases from V and 0 from J; bases not matched to a gene: 3. The CDR3 length is 15 residues. This CDR3 is CASSPGTATNEKLFF. CDR3 sequence (DNA): TGTGCCAGCAGCCCAGGGACAGCAACTAATGAAAAACTGTTTTTT.

J is TRBJ2-7 and V is TRBV6-5; D might be TRBD2 (5 bases). Deletions cut 2 bases from V and 7 bases from J, with 15 bases between. The CDR3 loop spans 14 amino acids. Germline V lookup: CDR1 MNHEY, CDR2 SVGAGI. CDR3 amino acids: CASSYRGRTWEQYF. The DNA of the CDR3 is TGTGCCAGCAGTTACCGCGGGCGGACGTGGGAGCAGTACTTC.

V gene TRBV9 combines with J gene TRBJ1-3, with 7 bases lining up with TRBD1. Trimming at V came to 3 bases and at J to 0 bases, leaving 9 bases not matched to a gene. This CDR3 is built from 17 residues. Germline V gene lookup returns CDR1 SGDLS and CDR2 YYNGEE. The CDR3 reads CASSALDRAYSGNTIYF. The CDR3 bases are TGTGCCAGCAGCGCCCTAGACAGGGCCTACTCTGGAAACACCATATATTTT.

Concerning this clone: Other DNA sequences from this sample encode an identical CDR3 as well. The chain uses TRBV7-9 and TRBJ2-7; 9 nucleotides agree with TRBD2. V dropped 0 bases and J dropped 2; count of bases not matched to a gene: 2. This CDR3 comprises 15 residues. Germline values: CDR1 SEHNR, CDR2 FQNEAQ (reference sequence). CDR3 loop: CASSLASGGTYEQYF. The DNA for the CDR3 is TGTGCCAGCAGCTTAGCGAGCGGGGGGACCTACGAGCAGTACTTC.

The rearrangement uses TRBV5-1 and TRBJ2-5, with D maybe TRBD2 (7 bases). CDR1 and CDR2 (germline): SGHRS, YFSETQ. The CDR3 is 15 amino acids. Trimming cost V 7 bases and J 1 base, with 17 bases left between them. The CDR3 sequence: CASASGGGGQETQYF. The CDR3 DNA sequence: TGCGCCAGCGCCTCGGGGGGCGGGGGCCAAGAGACCCAGTACTTC.

This sequence joins TRBV21-1 and TRBJ2-7; the D call of TRBD2 is as the table states it, not checked on the DNA. TRBV21-1 is flagged as a pseudogene. The CDR3 spans 16 residues. The CDR3 spells CASSKGVERPAYEQYF. CDR3 sequence (DNA): TGTGCCAGCAGCAAAGGGGTCGAGCGTCCGGCCTACGAGCAGTACTTC.

V gene TRBV7-9 combines with J gene TRBJ2-7; D perhaps matches TRBD2 (5 bases). From germline, CDR1 is SEHNR and CDR2 FQNEAQ (reference sequence). The CDR3 is made up of 14 amino acids. V was clipped by 5 bases and J by 4 bases, with 15 bases between them. In DNA, the CDR3 is TGTGCCAGCAGCCAGACTTTCGGGGATTACGAGCAGTACTTC. Encoded protein: CASSQTFGDYEQYF.

This clone came up a few times. The chain joins TRBV29-1 to TRBJ2-2, with D possibly TRBD2 on 6 matching bases. There are 11 residues in the CDR3. Germline CDR1 and CDR2: SQVTM and ANQGSEA. V lost 4 bases, J lost 7 bases, and 7 bases lay in between. The CDR3 protein is CSVGRGGELFF. The CDR3 DNA sequence: TGCAGCGTTGGGAGGGGCGGGGAGCTGTTTTTT.

This clone showed up just a few times. The chain links TRBV2 to TRBJ1-1; D is possibly TRBD1 (6 bases). Trimming stripped 7 bases from V and 1 base from J, with 10 bases between. Per the germline V gene, CDR1 is SNHLY and CDR2 is FYNNEI. The CDR3 has 13 residues. The CDR3 coding sequence is TGTGCCAGCACCGGACAGTCGAACACTGAAGCTTTCTTT. This translates into CASTGQSNTEAFF.

This chain connects TRBV7-9 to TRBJ2-7; D is perhaps TRBD1 (6 bases). The V and J ends lost 4 bases and 2 bases respectively, with 15 bases between them. Germline values: CDR1 SEHNR, CDR2 FQNEAQ (reference sequence). This CDR3 is 15 amino acids long. This chain's CDR3 is CASSSAAGATYEQYF. CDR3 nucleotide sequence: TGTGCCAGCAGCTCAGCCGCAGGGGCCACCTACGAGCAGTACTTC.

The rearrangement uses TRBV7-2 and TRBJ1-5; 7 bases map to TRBD1. The CDR3 consists of 14 residues. Trimming at V came to 5 bases and at J to 3 bases, leaving 4 bases not matched to a gene. Germline CDR1 is SGHTA and CDR2 is FQGNSA. The CDR3 nucleotides read TGTGCCAGCAGCCTTGACAGGGTCAATCAGCCCCAGCATTTT. It translates to CASSLDRVNQPQHF.

The J gene is TRBJ2-5, the V gene TRBV7-9; maybe TRBD1 (6 bases). The closer fit of TRBJ2-7 to the DNA end suggests the J call may be wrong. The CDR3 is 14 amino acids. Germline CDR1 SEHNR, CDR2 FQNEAQ (reference sequence). The CDR3 bases are TGTGCCCTCGAAGGGGCAGGGGCCTCCTACGAGCAGTACTTC. This codes for CALEGAGASYEQYF.

This rearrangement joins TRBV5-6 to TRBJ2-1; no reliable D call. The CDR3 spans 15 residues. From germline, CDR1 is SGHDT and CDR2 YYEEEE. The ends were cut back, 2 bases at V and 2 bases at J, with 11 bases in the middle. The CDR3 DNA reads as TGTGCCAGCAGCTTTGGCCGTGGGCCCTACAATGAGCAGTTCTTC. Residues: CASSFGRGPYNEQFF.

The chain links TRBV6-5 to TRBJ1-4, with D tentatively TRBD1 (6 bases). Trimming pared 4 bases from V and 7 bases from J, leaving 13 bases between. The germline V gene has CDR1 MNHEY and CDR2 SVGAGI. The CDR3 has 14 amino acids. In DNA form, the CDR3 reads TGTGCCAGCAGTTTACAGGGTACAGGTGAAAAACTGTTTTTT. It is translated as CASSLQGTGEKLFF.

The chain has TRBV5-1 and TRBJ2-1, with D possibly matching TRBD1 (6 bases). This CDR3 has 15 amino acids. Trimming removed 5 bases at V and 4 bases at J, with 16 bases between. Looked up from germline, CDR1 is SGHRS and CDR2 is YFSETQ. CDR3 sequence (DNA): TGCGCCAGCAGAGTTACAGGGACCTTATACAATGAGCAGTTCTTC. Its translation is CASRVTGTLYNEQFF.

This clone has more than one count but fewer than ten. The V and J genes are TRBV7-8 and TRBJ2-1; D ambiguous. The CDR3 loop spans 13 amino acids. V gave up 5 bases and J gave up 5 bases, with 10 bases separating them. Looked up from germline, CDR1 is SGHVS and CDR2 is FQNEAQ. The DNA for the CDR3 is TGTGCCAGCAGCCTTAGTTCACACAATGAGCAGTTCTTC. This gives the protein CASSLSSHNEQFF.

V and J are TRBV19 and TRBJ2-1, with 13 positions matching TRBD2. CDR1 is LNHDA and CDR2 is SQIVND in the germline V gene (reference sequence). This CDR3 has 17 amino acids. With V trimmed by 8 bases and J by 3 bases, 10 bases remained unmatched. In nucleotides, the CDR3 is TGTGCCAGTTCGAGGACTAGCGGGGGTGGGGGCTACAATGAGCAGTTCTTC. Encoded protein: CASSRTSGGGGYNEQFF. Full variable domain (outside the CDR3, taken from reference TRBV19 and TRBJ2-1): DGGITQSPKYLFRKEGQNVTLSCEQNLNHDAMYWYRQDPGQGLRLIYYSQIVNDFQKGDIAEGYSVSREKKESFPLTVTSAQKNPTAFYLCASSRTSGGGGYNEQFFGPGTRLTVL.

The V and J genes are TRBV27 and TRBJ2-5; the match to TRBD2 covers 13 bases. CDR1 is MNHEY, CDR2 SMNVEV, per germline (reference sequence). The CDR3 consists of 16 residues. The V segment lost 3 bases and the J segment 5 bases; nucleotides outside the gene matches: 6. In DNA form, the CDR3 reads TGTGCCAGCAGTTTGACTAGCGGGAGGTCATTGGAGACCCAGTACTTC. It yields the protein CASSLTSGRSLETQYF.

The chain employs TRBV25-1 and TRBJ2-7; a weak D match, TRBD1 (6 bases). Trimming stripped 5 bases from V and 7 bases from J, with 15 bases between. CDR1 and CDR2 (germline): MGHDK, SYGVNS. This CDR3 contains 13 residues. The CDR3 nucleotides read TGTGCCAGCAGTAACCCGGGACAAAATGAGCAGTACTTC. This codes for CASSNPGQNEQYF.

The chain carries TRBV29-1 and TRBJ2-1; perhaps TRBD1 as D (5 bases). CDR3 size: 12 residues. V shed 6 bases and J shed 8 bases, with 14 bases lying between them. Germline V gene data show CDR1 as SQVTM and CDR2 as ANQGSEA. The CDR3 region is CSVPRIGDEQFF. The DNA of the CDR3 is TGCAGCGTACCACGGATAGGGGATGAGCAGTTCTTC.

The chain has TRBV28 and TRBJ1-1; 8 bases are shared with TRBD1. The CDR3 is 15 residues long. Per the germline V gene, CDR1 is MDHEN and CDR2 is SYDVKM. V lost 7 bases and J lost 8; bases outside the gene matches: 15. The CDR3: CASNRFRTGSYEAFF. CDR3 DNA sequence: TGTGCCAGCAATCGTTTCAGGACAGGGTCGTACGAAGCTTTCTTT.

This clone was seen a handful of times. Distinct nucleotide sequences in the sample also encode this CDR3. The chain carries TRBV19 and TRBJ1-1; unclear D gene. Trimming stripped 3 bases from V and 1 base from J, with 6 bases between. The CDR3 sequence is 13 residues long. Germline V lookup: CDR1 LNHDA, CDR2 SQIVND (reference sequence). The chain's CDR3 is CASSIRENTEAFF. Here the CDR3 DNA reads TGTGCCAGTAGTATCCGGGAGAACACTGAAGCTTTCTTT.

The gene calls are TRBV10-3 and TRBJ2-2; 9 bases map to TRBD2. Per germline, CDR1 ENHRY and CDR2 SYGVKD. The J segment lost 0 bases and the V segment lost 6 bases, leaving 11 bases of the junction unmatched. This CDR3 contains 18 residues. CDR3 sequence reads: CAISGAGGKIANTGELFF. The DNA of the CDR3 is TGTGCCATCAGCGGAGCGGGGGGAAAAATCGCGAACACCGGGGAGCTGTTTTTT.

This sequence joins TRBV13 and TRBJ1-6; possible D gene TRBD1, 6 bases. CDR1 is PRHDT and CDR2 is FYEKMQ in the germline V gene (reference sequence). CDR3 length: 14 amino acids. Between the trimmed V and J ends, which lost 7 bases and 7 bases, there was a span of 14 bases. The CDR3 DNA sequence: TGTGCCAGCACTAGGGGGACCGGCAATTCACCCCTCCACTTT. This translates into CASTRGTGNSPLHF.